This T cell receptor beta chain was sequenced during a study of CD8+ T cells in alopecia areata. This clone was counted between two and nine times. Its antigen remains unknown. Per germline, CDR1 GTSNPN and CDR2 SVGIG (reference sequence). V lost 0 bases to trimming and J lost 0 bases, with 5 bases between them. The CDR3 has 13 amino acids. The study, taken as a whole, reports: An increase in clonality over normal scalp was evident in lesional scalp, especially alopecia totalis/universalis. Normal-skin resident alphabeta T cells also appear among scalp sample sequences.

As the sequencing template, cDNA was produced by extracting RNA and reverse transcribing it. TCRdb's copy holds only in-frame clones and misses some; the assay was immunoSEQ multiplex PCR. The sample carries about 200,000 clones, roughly three fifths recorded once. The chain uses TRBV30 and TRBJ1-1, with unresolved D. This sequence originates from a human donor in good health. Sequenced: CD8+ T cells sorted from blood. The CDR3 nucleotides are TGTGCCTGGAGTGTCCACATGAACACTGAAGCTTTCTTT. It is translated as CAWSVHMNTEAFF.